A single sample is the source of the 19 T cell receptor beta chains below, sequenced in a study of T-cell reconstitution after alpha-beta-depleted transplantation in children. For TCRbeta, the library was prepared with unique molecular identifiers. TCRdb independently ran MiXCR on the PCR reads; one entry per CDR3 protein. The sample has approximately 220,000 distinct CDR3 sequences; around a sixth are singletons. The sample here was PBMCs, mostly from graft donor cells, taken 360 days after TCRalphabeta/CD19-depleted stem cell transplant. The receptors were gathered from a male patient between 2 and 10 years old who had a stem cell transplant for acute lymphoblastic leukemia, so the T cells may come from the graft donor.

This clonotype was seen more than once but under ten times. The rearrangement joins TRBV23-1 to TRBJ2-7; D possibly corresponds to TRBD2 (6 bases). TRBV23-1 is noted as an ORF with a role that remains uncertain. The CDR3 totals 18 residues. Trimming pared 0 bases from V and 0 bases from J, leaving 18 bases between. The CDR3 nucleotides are TGCGCCAGCAGTCAATCGAGGGAGCGGGTGTACAGCTCCTACGAGCAGTACTTC. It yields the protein CASSQSRERVYSSYEQYF.

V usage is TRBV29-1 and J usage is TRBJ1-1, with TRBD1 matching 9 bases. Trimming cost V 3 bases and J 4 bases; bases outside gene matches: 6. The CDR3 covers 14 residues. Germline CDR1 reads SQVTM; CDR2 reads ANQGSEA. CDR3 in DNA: TGCAGCGTTGAGGACAGGGGTTTGAGCACTGAAGCTTTCTTT. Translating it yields CSVEDRGLSTEAFF.

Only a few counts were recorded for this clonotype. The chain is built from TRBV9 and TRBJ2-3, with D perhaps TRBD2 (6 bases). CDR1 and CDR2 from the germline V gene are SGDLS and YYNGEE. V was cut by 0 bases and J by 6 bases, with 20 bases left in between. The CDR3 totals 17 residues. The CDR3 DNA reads TGTGCCAGCAGCGTAGGTTCAGCGGGTTATGGGTCGGATACGCAGTATTTT. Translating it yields CASSVGSAGYGSDTQYF. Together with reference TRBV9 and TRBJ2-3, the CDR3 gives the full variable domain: DSGVTQTPKHLITATGQRVTLRCSPRSGDLSVYWYQQSLDQGLQFLIQYYNGEERAKGNILERFSAQQFPDLHSELNLSSLELGDSALYFCASSVGSAGYGSDTQYFGPGTRLTVL.

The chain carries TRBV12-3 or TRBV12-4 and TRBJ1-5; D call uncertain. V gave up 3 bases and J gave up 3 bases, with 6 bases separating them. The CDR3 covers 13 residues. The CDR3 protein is CASSLADNQPQHF. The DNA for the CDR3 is TGTGCCAGCAGTTTGGCAGACAATCAGCCCCAGCATTTT.

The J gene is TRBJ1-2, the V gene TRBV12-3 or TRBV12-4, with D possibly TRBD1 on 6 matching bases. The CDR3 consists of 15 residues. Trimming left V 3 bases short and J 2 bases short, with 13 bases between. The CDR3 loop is CASSFPPGANYGYTF. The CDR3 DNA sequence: TGTGCCAGCAGTTTCCCCCCGGGGGCCAACTATGGCTACACCTTC.

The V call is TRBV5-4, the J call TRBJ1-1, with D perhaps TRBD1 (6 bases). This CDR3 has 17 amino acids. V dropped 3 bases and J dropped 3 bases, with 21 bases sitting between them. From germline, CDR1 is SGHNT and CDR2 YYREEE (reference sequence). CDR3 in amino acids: CASSSRTLYRAHTEAFF. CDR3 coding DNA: TGTGCCAGCAGCTCACGAACCCTATACAGGGCCCACACTGAAGCTTTCTTT. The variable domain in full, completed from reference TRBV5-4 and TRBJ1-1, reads ETGVTQSPTHLIKTRGQQVTLRCSSQSGHNTVSWYQQALGQGPQFIFQYYREEENGRGNFPPRFSGLQFPNYSSELNVNALELDDSALYLCASSSRTLYRAHTEAFFGQGTRLTVV.

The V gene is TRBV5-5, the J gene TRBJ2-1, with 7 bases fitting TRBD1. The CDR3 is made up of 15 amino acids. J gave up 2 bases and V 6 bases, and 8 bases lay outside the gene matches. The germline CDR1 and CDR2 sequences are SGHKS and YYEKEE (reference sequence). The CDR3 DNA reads TGTGCCAGCAACCGGGACAGTCGGCCCTACAATGAGCAGTTCTTC. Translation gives CASNRDSRPYNEQFF.

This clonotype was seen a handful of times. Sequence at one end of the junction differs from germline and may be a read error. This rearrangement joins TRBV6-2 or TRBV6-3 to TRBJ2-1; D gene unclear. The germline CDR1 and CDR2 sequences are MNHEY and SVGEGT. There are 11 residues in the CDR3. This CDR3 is CASSHGNVQFF. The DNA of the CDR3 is TGTGCCAGCAGCCACGGCAATGTGCAGTTCTTC.

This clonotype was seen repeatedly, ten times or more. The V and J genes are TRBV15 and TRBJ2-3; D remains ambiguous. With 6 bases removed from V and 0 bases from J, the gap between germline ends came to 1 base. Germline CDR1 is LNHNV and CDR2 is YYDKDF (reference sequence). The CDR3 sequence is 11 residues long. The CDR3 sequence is CATSSTDTQYF. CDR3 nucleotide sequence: TGTGCCACCAGTAGCACAGATACGCAGTATTTT.

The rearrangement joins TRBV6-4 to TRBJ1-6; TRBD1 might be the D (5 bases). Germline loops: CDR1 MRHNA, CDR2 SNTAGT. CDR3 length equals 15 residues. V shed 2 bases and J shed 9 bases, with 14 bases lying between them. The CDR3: CASSDDPLGRSPLHF. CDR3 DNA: TGTGCCAGCAGTGACGATCCATTGGGACGTTCACCCCTCCACTTT.

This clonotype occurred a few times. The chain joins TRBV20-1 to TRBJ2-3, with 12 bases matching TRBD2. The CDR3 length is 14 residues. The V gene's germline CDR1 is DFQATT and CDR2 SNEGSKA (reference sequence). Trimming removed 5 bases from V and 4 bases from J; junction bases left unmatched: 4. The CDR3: CSALSSGRADTQYF. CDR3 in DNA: TGCAGTGCTTTATCTAGCGGGAGGGCAGATACGCAGTATTTT.

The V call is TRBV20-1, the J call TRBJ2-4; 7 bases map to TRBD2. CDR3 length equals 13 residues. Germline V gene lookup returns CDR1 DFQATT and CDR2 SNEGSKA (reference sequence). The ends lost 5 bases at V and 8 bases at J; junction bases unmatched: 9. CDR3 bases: TGCAGTGCTCCACGGGACTACCAAGACATTCAGTACTTC. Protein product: CSAPRDYQDIQYF.

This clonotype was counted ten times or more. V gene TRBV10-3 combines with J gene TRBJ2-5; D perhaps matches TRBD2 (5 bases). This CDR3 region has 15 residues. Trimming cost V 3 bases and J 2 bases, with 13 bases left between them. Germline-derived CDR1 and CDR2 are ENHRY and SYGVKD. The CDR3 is CAISEERVTQETQYF. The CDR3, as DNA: TGTGCCATCAGTGAAGAGAGGGTCACACAAGAGACCCAGTACTTC.

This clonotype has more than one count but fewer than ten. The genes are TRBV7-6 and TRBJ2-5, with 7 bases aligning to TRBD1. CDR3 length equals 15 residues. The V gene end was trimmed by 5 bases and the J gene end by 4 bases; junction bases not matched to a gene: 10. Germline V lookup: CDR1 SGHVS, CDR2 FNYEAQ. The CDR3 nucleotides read TGTGCCAGCAGCCCTGTCGACAGGGTCGGAGAGACCCAGTACTTC. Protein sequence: CASSPVDRVGETQYF.

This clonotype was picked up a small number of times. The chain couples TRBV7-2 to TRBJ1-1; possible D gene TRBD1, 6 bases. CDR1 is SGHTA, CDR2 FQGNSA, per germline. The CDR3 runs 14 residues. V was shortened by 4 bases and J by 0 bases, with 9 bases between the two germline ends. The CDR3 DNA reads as TGTGCCAGCAGCTCTCGGACAGTGAACACTGAAGCTTTCTTT. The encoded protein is CASSSRTVNTEAFF.

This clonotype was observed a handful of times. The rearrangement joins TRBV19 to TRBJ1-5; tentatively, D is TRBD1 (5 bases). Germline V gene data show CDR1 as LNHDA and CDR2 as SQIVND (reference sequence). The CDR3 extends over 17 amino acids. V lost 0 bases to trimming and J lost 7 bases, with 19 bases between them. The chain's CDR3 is CASSIEEALRWGQPQHF. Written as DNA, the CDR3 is TGTGCCAGTAGTATAGAGGAGGCATTACGTTGGGGGCAGCCCCAGCATTTT.

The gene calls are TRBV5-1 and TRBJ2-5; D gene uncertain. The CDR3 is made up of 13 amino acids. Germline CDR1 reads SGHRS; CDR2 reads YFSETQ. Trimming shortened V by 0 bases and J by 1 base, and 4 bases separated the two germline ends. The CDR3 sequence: CASSLVVQETQYF. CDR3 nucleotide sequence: TGCGCCAGCAGCTTGGTTGTCCAAGAGACCCAGTACTTC.

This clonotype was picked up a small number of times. The CDR3 region has the DNA TGTGCCAGCAGTTTGACAGGGGGCGGAGAGCAGTACTTC. This encodes CASSLTGGGEQYF. This chain joins TRBV12-3 or TRBV12-4 and TRBJ2-7; 10 positions match TRBD1. With V trimmed by 3 bases and J by 7 bases, 3 bases remained unmatched. CDR3 length equals 13 residues.

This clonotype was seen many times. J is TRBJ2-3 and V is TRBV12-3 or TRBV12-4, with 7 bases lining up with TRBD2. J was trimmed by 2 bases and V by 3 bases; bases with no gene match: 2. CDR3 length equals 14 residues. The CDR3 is CASSLLAVTDTQYF. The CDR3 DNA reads TGTGCCAGCAGTTTGCTAGCGGTCACAGATACGCAGTATTTT.